A few counts support the clone carrying this T cell receptor beta chain. The protocol was immunoSEQ multiplex PCR, while the TCRdb copy is restricted to in-frame clones and leaves out a portion. The sample records over 250,000 clones, around 87% being singletons. The data originate from a study of blood T cell repertoires in COVID-19. V was cut by 2 bases and J by 0 bases, with 17 bases left in between. Germline-derived CDR1 and CDR2 are MDHEN and SYDVKM. The CDR3 consists of 18 residues. The sequence derives from a woman aged 45 to 65 with acute or convalescent COVID-19. The chain carries TRBV28 and TRBJ1-5; D may be TRBD1 (5 bases). The specimen was peripheral blood. CDR3 DNA sequence: TGTGCCAGCAGTTTAGACAGAGGGAGGGTTAATAGCAATCAGCCCCAGCATTTT. Amino acids: CASSLDRGRVNSNQPQHF.